This T cell receptor (beta chain) was documented in a study of tumor-infiltrating lymphocytes in primary liver carcinoma. About the study: Surgeons resected the patients' primary liver carcinomas. Ages ranged from 30 to 69, with HCC or mixed HCC-cholangiocarcinoma. Overall study findings and caveats: Bulk unsorted samples prevented comparison of CD4+ and CD8+ repertoires.

Unsorted whole blood yielded blood RNA, and germline DNA was extracted as well. Before surgery, approximately 4 milliliters of EDTA blood were taken. Researchers generated TCR beta cDNA from about 450 ng of total RNA, relying on a constant-region primer. Three-round nested multiplex PCR performed with slightly modified ARM-PCR produced the TCR beta libraries. One entry per CDR3 protein results from TCRdb running MiXCR on the multiplex PCR reads. The top ten clones hold about 9.4% of a sample with about 300,000 distinct CDR3 sequences, roughly two thirds of them seen once. Regarding this clonotype: Its matching antigen is unknown. A much larger clonotype is one base distant, so this may be a read error. Likely a read error: the CDR3 ends without its conserved phenylalanine or tryptophan.

The sample consisted of peripheral blood. The source is a man aged 35-49 years with primary liver carcinoma and hepatitis B virus infection.

The CDR3 loop reads CASSEGPVNTEAFL. CDR3 DNA: TGTGCCAGCAGTGAAGGTCCGGTGAACACTGAAGCTTTCTTA. The V call is TRBV6-1, the J call TRBJ1-1; D gene ambiguous. Deletions cut 1 base from V and 0 bases from J, with 6 bases between. There are 14 residues in the CDR3. In germline, CDR1 is MNHNS, CDR2 SASEGT.